This TCR beta chain was sequenced for a study of response to subunit inactivated influenza vaccine (dated by TCRdb to 2016 to 2019). For the wider study: Deep quantitative profiling of the T cell receptor repertoire was used in the study to follow responses to a trivalent subunit inactivated influenza vaccine.

In the case of this clonotype: Its antigen specificity is not known. Base-call qualities are not available, and no considerably larger clone is one nucleotide away.

Study-wide conclusions, independent of this receptor: The authors proposed that each seasonal influenza vaccination may bring in only a limited number of new T cells.

Library generation was performed with RT-PCR. Sequenced on an Illumina HiSeq 2500. TCRdb reanalyzed the raw reads on its own, using fastp at Q25 for trimming and MiXCR for clone calling, and kept in-frame beta chains. Every CDR3 protein is listed once, alongside the most common genes and DNA of its rows. The sample records 150,000 to 200,000 distinct CDR3 sequences, 12% of which are singletons. The top ten constitute less than 30% of the sample. Relative to germline, V is 6 bases shorter and J is 2 bases shorter, with 14 bases between their ends. From the cysteine through the phenylalanine, the CDR3 covers 14 amino acids. Solely the CDR3 DNA is kept, with 42 bases framed from the first base. CDR1 and CDR2 (DFQATT, SNEGSKA) derive from the germline V gene (reference sequence). The same sample was also used in a study of T cells expressing NK-cell markers. The second investigation adds: 5'RACE template switching, by which a universal primer site and unique molecular identifiers were added, was used to make TCR beta cDNA libraries. TCR beta-chain repertoires were profiled in sorted CD3+CD56+NKG2C+, CD3+CD56+NKG2C- and CD3+CD56-NKG2C+ T-cell subsets from seven or eight donors. Of the eight sequenced donors, seven were found to be HCMV-seropositive and one was found to be HCMV-seronegative. To restrict sorting to alphabetaTCR-expressing T cells, an anti-gammadeltaTCR antibody was added in several experiments. In roughly 6 donors, the dominant CD3+CD56+NKG2C+ clonotypes were found to rank among the top 10 CD8+ clonotypes and to make up roughly 1.0-7.0% of CD8+ T cells. Those dominant clonotypes were again the most abundant among CD3+CD56-NKG2C+ cells in a handful of donors, at about 28.3-60.1%. It remained unclear whether the expanded NKG2C-expressing T cell clones were specific for HCMV antigens. All eight donors whose samples were sequenced were randomly selected healthy volunteers, three of them men and five women. To determine HCMV serostatus, a commercial ELISA kit was used to detect HCMV-specific IgG in serum. Ficoll density gradient centrifugation was used to isolate peripheral blood mononuclear cells from blood. Magnetic immunoseparation with Miltenyi isolation kits was used to isolate CD4+ and CD8+ T cells from PBMC. Priming for cDNA synthesis came from the TCR beta constant segment, and two successive PCR amplification steps followed. Sequencing of the libraries produced 2 x 150 bp reads on Illumina HiSeq 2000/2500, MiSeq or NextSeq. MIGEC was used to demultiplex reads and group the reads by UMI, and MiTCR was used to assemble and quantify clonotypes. To exclude erroneous sequences, only TCR cDNA sequences supported by at least two reads were retained. Downstream repertoire analysis used the tcR package, and clonotypes were matched across fractions by CDR3 nucleotide sequence plus V segment. VDJmatch was used to annotate antigen specificity against VDJdb, with one amino acid substitution allowed in CDR3.

Rearrangement joined TRBV20-1 to TRBJ2-1; no D gene can be assigned with confidence. The input for sequencing was CD8+ T cells sorted from PBMCs, taken 12 days after vaccination. This clonotype was sampled from a man aged 50-59 years who received an inactivated influenza vaccine. Donor details come from another sample of the same person, matched by shared clones. The encoded CDR3 is CSAPGGVTYNEQFF. Here is the DNA: TGCAGTGCCCCAGGCGGAGTTACCTACAATGAGCAGTTCTTC.